Listed here is a single TCR beta chain. Method: immunoSEQ multiplex PCR; TCRdb's copy keeps in-frame clones and lacks some. This table has 150,000 to 200,000 clones, around 80% appearing once. This sample is drawn from a study of blood T cell repertoires in COVID-19. As for the study in general: Spain, Italy and the United States supplied samples that represented acute and convalescent COVID-19. Sample material is recorded as cDNA or gDNA derived from T cells, B-cell-depleted T cells, or PBMCs.

Study members were between roughly 18 and 89 years old and lived in around 24 US regions. Recovery among Cohort 3 donors was established by two negative PCRs, clearance, or symptom resolution. Input material: PBMCs or T cells enriched from blood (not recorded which). This TCR came from a woman in her fifties or sixties who had recovered from COVID-19.

The CDR3, as DNA: TGCGCCAGCACCCCCCAAGGGGACTATGGCTACACCTTC. Residues: CASTPQGDYGYTF. The V gene is TRBV5-1, the J gene TRBJ1-2; possible D gene TRBD1, 5 bases. CDR1 is SGHRS and CDR2 is YFSETQ in the germline V gene. This CDR3 is 13 amino acids long. Deletions cut 6 bases from V and 3 bases from J, with 12 bases between.